The present TCR beta chain was sequenced within a study of preoperative IRX-2 immunotherapy in early breast cancer. The V gene lost 8 bases and the J gene lost 4 bases, with 17 bases spanning the gap. The CDR3 runs to 14 residues. CDR1 is SGHNT, CDR2 YENEEA, per germline. Here immunoSEQ multiplex PCR was the method, and the copy in TCRdb shows in-frame clones only, minus some. The repertoire holds more than 30,000 clones, with nearly 90% as singletons. The treatment was: preoperative locoregional IRX-2 cytokine immunotherapy. Samples came from a phase Ib trial of preoperative locoregional IRX-2 cytokine immunotherapy.

Sample: tumor tissue, taken after IRX-2 immunotherapy. The TCR was taken from a human donor with breast cancer. The rearrangement links TRBV11-3 to TRBJ1-1; perhaps TRBD1 as D (5 bases). CDR3 in amino acids: CASQGAGVRTEAFF. In DNA, the CDR3 is TGTGCCAGCCAAGGGGCGGGGGTCCGCACTGAAGCTTTCTTT.